A selection of T cell receptor beta chains follows, all from one sample in a study of blood T cell repertoires in COVID-19. TCRdb keeps only in-frame clones here, not all; method: immunoSEQ multiplex PCR. The top ten clones hold roughly an eighth of a sample with 280,000 or so clones, about 89% of them seen once. The sequenced sample consisted of peripheral blood. The receptors stem from a woman aged 60 to 75 with acute or convalescent COVID-19. CDR3s include the opening cysteine and the closing phenylalanine or tryptophan. Each record gives: D gene, clone size, V gene, J gene, CDR3 length, CDR3 protein, CDR3 DNA. D genes are given only for firm matches. Expanded clones are given a class, and other clones once, few, many or no size at all.

NA	NA	TRBV3-1/TRBV3-2	TRBJ1-2	16	CASSQGGRVWNYGYTF	TGTGCCAGCAGCCAAGGTGGGAGGGTGTGGAACTATGGCTACACCTTC
NA	NA	TRBV5-1	TRBJ1-1	14	CASKESTGNTEAFF	TGCGCCAGCAAAGAATCGACAGGGAACACTGAAGCTTTCTTT
TRBD2	NA	TRBV29-1	TRBJ2-5	16	CSVEDGIAGAQETQYF	TGCAGCGTTGAAGATGGGATAGCGGGAGCCCAAGAGACCCAGTACTTC
NA	NA	TRBV11-2	TRBJ2-7	13	CASSLERKNEQYF	TGTGCCAGCAGCTTAGAGCGTAAGAACGAGCAGTACTTC
TRBD1	NA	TRBV11-3	TRBJ2-2	14	CASSSGQGAGELFF	TGTGCCAGCAGCAGCGGACAGGGTGCCGGGGAGCTGTTTTTT
NA	once	TRBV28	TRBJ1-1	11	CASSFWGGVFF	TGTGCCAGCAGTTTCTGGGGGGGGGTTTTCTTT
TRBD1	NA	TRBV2	TRBJ1-5	15	CASSYWTGVNQPQHF	TGTGCCAGCAGTTACTGGACAGGGGTCAATCAGCCCCAGCATTTT
TRBD1	NA	TRBV5-1	TRBJ1-6	16	CASSTDRGIYNSPLHF	TGCGCCAGCAGCACCGACAGGGGGATATATAATTCACCCCTCCACTTT
TRBD1	NA	TRBV5-1	TRBJ1-4	15	CASSQTGGRDEKLFF	TGCGCCAGCAGCCAGACAGGGGGCCGGGATGAAAAACTGTTTTTT
TRBD1	few	TRBV5-4	TRBJ1-6	14	CASSLEQGRSPLHF	TGTGCCAGCAGCTTGGAACAGGGGCGTTCACCCCTCCACTTT
NA	NA	TRBV28	TRBJ2-7	13	CASSGPRPYEQYF	TGTGCCAGCAGTGGGCCCCGACCCTACGAGCAGTACTTC
NA	NA	TRBV24-1	TRBJ2-5	16	CATSEPEEFPRETQYF	TGTGCCACCAGTGAGCCCGAGGAGTTCCCGAGGGAGACCCAGTACTTC
TRBD1	few	TRBV27	TRBJ1-1	13	CASRVQGTTEAFF	TGTGCCAGCAGGGTACAGGGGACCACTGAAGCTTTCTTT
NA	NA	TRBV2	TRBJ1-6	15	CASSATGQNNSPLHF	TGTGCCAGCAGTGCCACGGGACAAAACAATTCACCCCTCCACTTT
TRBD1	NA	TRBV6-5	TRBJ2-7	14	CASSRQGGSYEQYF	TGTGCCAGCAGTCGACAGGGGGGCTCCTACGAGCAGTACTTC
TRBD1	NA	TRBV29-1	TRBJ1-1	15	CSVAPGTGGGTEAFF	TGCAGCGTTGCCCCCGGGACAGGGGGAGGAACTGAAGCTTTCTTT
TRBD1	NA	TRBV5-1	TRBJ2-5	14	CASSRDSRQETQYF	TGCGCCAGCAGTCGGGACAGCCGACAAGAGACCCAGTACTTC
NA	NA	TRBV15	TRBJ1-2	14	CATSRDRGAGGYTF	TGTGCCACCAGCAGAGATCGGGGGGCGGGAGGCTACACCTTC
TRBD1	NA	TRBV7-2	TRBJ1-3	15	CASSPRQGRGNTIYF	TGTGCCAGCAGCCCCAGACAGGGGAGAGGAAACACCATATATTTT
NA	NA	TRBV28	TRBJ1-5	19	CASSLGFVTSDYSNQPQHF	TGTGCCAGCAGTTTGGGCTTCGTCACTTCTGACTATAGCAATCAGCCCCAGCATTTT
TRBD1	NA	TRBV7-3	TRBJ2-1	16	CASSLTAGQGSNEQFF	TGTGCCAGCAGCTTAACCGCGGGACAGGGGAGCAATGAGCAGTTCTTC
TRBD1	NA	TRBV7-9	TRBJ1-4	14	CASSWEGGGEKLFF	TGTGCCAGCAGCTGGGAAGGGGGCGGAGAAAAACTGTTTTTT